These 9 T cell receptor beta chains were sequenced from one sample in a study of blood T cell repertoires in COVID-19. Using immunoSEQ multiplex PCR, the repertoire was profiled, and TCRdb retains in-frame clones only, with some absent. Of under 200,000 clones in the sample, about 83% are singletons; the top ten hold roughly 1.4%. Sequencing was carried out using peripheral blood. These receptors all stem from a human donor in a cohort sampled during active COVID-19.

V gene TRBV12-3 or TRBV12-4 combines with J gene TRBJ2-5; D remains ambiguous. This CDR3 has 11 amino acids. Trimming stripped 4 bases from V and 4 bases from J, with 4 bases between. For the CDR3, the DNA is TGTGCCAGCAGTTCTCGAGAGACCCAGTACTTC. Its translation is CASSSRETQYF.

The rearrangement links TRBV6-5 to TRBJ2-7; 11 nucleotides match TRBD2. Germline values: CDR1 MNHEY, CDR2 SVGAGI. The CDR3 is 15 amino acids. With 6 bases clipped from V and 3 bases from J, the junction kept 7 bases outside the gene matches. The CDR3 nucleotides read TGTGCCAGCAGGGGAGGCGGGACTAGCGGCTACGAGCAGTACTTC. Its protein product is CASRGGGTSGYEQYF.

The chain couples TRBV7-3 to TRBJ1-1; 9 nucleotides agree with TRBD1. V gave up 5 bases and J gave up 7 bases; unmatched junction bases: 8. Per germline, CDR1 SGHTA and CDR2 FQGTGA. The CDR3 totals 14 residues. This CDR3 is CASSLGTGIDEAFF. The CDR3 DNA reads TGTGCCAGCAGCCTCGGGACAGGGATTGATGAAGCTTTCTTT.

The CDR3 loop is CASSSRGGVGEQYF. CDR3 DNA: TGTGCCAGCAGCTCTAGGGGCGGGGTCGGCGAGCAGTACTTC. This chain uses TRBV7-3 with TRBJ2-7; maybe TRBD2 (6 bases). The CDR3 length is 14 residues. Germline CDR1 and CDR2: SGHTA and FQGTGA. V was shortened by 4 bases and J by 6 bases, with 16 bases between the two germline ends.

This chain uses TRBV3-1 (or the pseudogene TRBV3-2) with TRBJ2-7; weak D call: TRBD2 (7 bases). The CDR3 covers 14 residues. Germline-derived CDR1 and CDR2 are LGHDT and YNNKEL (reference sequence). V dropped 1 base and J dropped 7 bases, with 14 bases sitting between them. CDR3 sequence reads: CASSQGGRGREQYF. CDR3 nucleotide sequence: TGTGCCAGCAGCCAAGGAGGGCGGGGGCGGGAGCAGTACTTC.

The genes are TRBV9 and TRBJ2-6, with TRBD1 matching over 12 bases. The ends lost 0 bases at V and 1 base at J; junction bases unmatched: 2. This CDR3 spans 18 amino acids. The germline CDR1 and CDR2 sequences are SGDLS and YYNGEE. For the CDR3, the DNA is TGTGCCAGCAGCGTAGTGGGACAGGGGGCTTCTGGGGCCAACGTCCTGACTTTC. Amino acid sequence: CASSVVGQGASGANVLTF.

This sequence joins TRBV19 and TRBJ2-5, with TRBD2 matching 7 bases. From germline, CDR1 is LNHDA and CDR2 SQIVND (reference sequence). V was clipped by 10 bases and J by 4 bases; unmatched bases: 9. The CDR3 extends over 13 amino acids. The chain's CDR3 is CATRRGVGETQYF. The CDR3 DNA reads TGTGCCACCAGACGGGGGGTCGGAGAGACCCAGTACTTC.

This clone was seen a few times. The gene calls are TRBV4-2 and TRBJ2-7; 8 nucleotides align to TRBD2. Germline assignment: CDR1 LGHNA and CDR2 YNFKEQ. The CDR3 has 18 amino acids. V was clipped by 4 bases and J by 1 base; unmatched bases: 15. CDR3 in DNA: TGTGCCAGCAGCCTTAGATCCGGGGGGGACCTTTCGTCCTACGAGCAGTACTTC. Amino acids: CASSLRSGGDLSSYEQYF.

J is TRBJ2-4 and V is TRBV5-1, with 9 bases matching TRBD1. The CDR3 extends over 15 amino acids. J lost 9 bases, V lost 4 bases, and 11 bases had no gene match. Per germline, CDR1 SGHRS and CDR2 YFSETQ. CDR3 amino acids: CASSMAGTGRGIQYF. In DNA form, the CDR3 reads TGCGCCAGCAGCATGGCCGGGACAGGGCGAGGCATTCAGTACTTC.